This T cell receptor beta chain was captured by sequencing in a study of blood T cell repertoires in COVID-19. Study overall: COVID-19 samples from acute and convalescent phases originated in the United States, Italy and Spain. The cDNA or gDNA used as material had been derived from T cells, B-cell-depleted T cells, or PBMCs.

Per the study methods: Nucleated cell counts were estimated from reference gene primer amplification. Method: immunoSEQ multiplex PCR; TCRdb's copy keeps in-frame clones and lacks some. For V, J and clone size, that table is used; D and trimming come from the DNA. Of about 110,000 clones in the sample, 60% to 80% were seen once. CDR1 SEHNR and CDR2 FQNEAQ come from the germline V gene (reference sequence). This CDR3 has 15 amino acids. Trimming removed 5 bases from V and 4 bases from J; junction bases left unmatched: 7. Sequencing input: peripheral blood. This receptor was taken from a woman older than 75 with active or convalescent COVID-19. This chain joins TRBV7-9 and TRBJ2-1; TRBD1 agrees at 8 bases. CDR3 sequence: CASSTGTGGYNEQFF. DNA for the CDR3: TGTGCCAGCAGCACAGGGACAGGCGGATACAATGAGCAGTTCTTC.